This T cell receptor beta chain was identified during a study of cytomegalovirus exposure and HLA in healthy donors. PCR amplification relied on 60 Vbeta primers (plus 13 Jbeta primers). Study processing details: Unique TCR beta chains totaled roughly 79 million in a later count, with 8.5 million to 12 million of them shared. The protocol was immunoSEQ multiplex PCR, while the TCRdb copy is restricted to in-frame clones and leaves out a portion. D and trimming were read from the DNA, whereas the V and J calls and clone size are those reported in that table. The profile shows 60,000 or so clones, around 79% of them singletons. Remarks on this clone: The target antigen is unknown.

CDR3 length: 15 amino acids. Trimming removed 0 bases at V and 4 bases at J, with 11 bases between. Germline V CDR1 and CDR2: SGHRS, YFSETQ. Study-level results: Indistinguishability led to the exclusion of some V segments, TRBV6-2 and TRBV6-3 included. DRB1 had the most TCR associations and HLA-C the fewest, a later analysis found, with rates varying by HLA locus. A missense DCLRE1C variant was associated with V- and J-gene trimming of TCR beta chains in a later analysis, and an independent cohort replicated the association.

The clonotype originates from a female donor in good health and CMV-seronegative. The chain is built from TRBV5-1 and TRBJ1-5; D is undetermined. Sequenced input: PBMCs. CDR3 residues: CASSLDGTINQPQHF. CDR3 in DNA: TGCGCCAGCAGCTTGGACGGTACGATTAATCAGCCCCAGCATTTT.